The rows below give T cell receptor beta chains drawn from one sample of a study of T cells in Graves' hyperthyroidism and ophthalmopathy. TCRdb reprocessed the multiplex PCR reads with MiXCR, giving one entry per CDR3 protein. The data hold approximately 400,000 distinct CDR3 sequences, with about 20% observed a single time. Sample: blood. The receptors originated from a woman between 18 and 29 years old with Graves' hyperthyroidism. The CDR3 runs from the conserved cysteine through the conserved F or W. Each record gives: V gene, clone size, D gene, J gene, CDR3 protein, CDR3 DNA. A D gene is named only where the DNA matches it firmly. The size field is filled for only some rows; it gives once, few, many or a size class.

V: TRBV10-3
size: few
D: TRBD1
J: TRBJ1-5
CDR3: CAIRETGANQPQHF
DNA: TGTGCCATCAGGGAGACAGGGGCCAATCAGCCCCAGCATTTT

V: TRBV4-1
size: NA
D: TRBD2
J: TRBJ2-5
CDR3: CASSQVSGGRVTQYF
DNA: TGCGCCAGCAGCCAAGTTAGCGGGGGGCGTGTGACCCAGTACTTC

V: TRBV12-3/TRBV12-4
size: many
D: NA
J: TRBJ1-2
CDR3: CASVAGHLFNYGYTF
DNA: TGTGCCAGCGTGGCGGGACACCTTTTCAACTATGGCTACACCTTC

V: TRBV20-1
size: few
D: TRBD1
J: TRBJ1-2
CDR3: CSARDLGQGVSYTF
DNA: TGCAGTGCTAGAGATCTGGGACAGGGTGTTAGCTACACCTTC

V: TRBV7-8
size: many
D: TRBD1
J: TRBJ1-5
CDR3: CASSPLTGHQPQHF
DNA: TGTGCCAGCAGCCCCCTGACAGGGCATCAGCCCCAGCATTTT

V: TRBV24-1
size: many
D: NA
J: TRBJ2-7
CDR3: CATSDGFEQYF
DNA: TGTGCCACCAGTGATGGGTTCGAGCAGTACTTC

V: TRBV12-3/TRBV12-4
size: many
D: NA
J: TRBJ2-7
CDR3: CASRPGPTSYEQYF
DNA: TGTGCCAGCAGACCCGGGCCGACCTCCTACGAGCAGTACTTC

V: TRBV20-1
size: many
D: TRBD1
J: TRBJ2-7
CDR3: CSGQGSIYEQYF
DNA: TGCAGTGGACAGGGGAGCATCTACGAGCAGTACTTC

V: TRBV2
size: many
D: NA
J: TRBJ1-2
CDR3: CASSVYFPYGYTF
DNA: TGTGCCAGCAGTGTCTACTTTCCCTATGGCTACACCTTC

V: TRBV9
size: many
D: TRBD1
J: TRBJ1-2
CDR3: CASSARQGIYTF
DNA: TGTGCCAGCAGCGCACGACAGGGGATCTACACCTTC

V: TRBV29-1
size: NA
D: NA
J: TRBJ2-7
CDR3: CSAAGFYYEQYF
DNA: TGCAGCGCCGCAGGCTTCTACTACGAGCAGTACTTC

V: TRBV27
size: many
D: TRBD1
J: TRBJ2-7
CDR3: CASSPTGGLSYEQYF
DNA: TGTGCCAGCAGTCCAACAGGGGGACTCTCCTACGAGCAGTACTTC

V: TRBV29-1
size: many
D: TRBD1
J: TRBJ1-1
CDR3: CSALGTGEDTEAFF
DNA: TGCAGCGCGTTGGGGACAGGAGAGGACACTGAAGCTTTCTTT